This entry is about one T cell receptor beta chain. Its antigen remains unidentified. The donors were part of the approximately 130-subject validation cohort, which stood apart from the 666-subject first cohort. Using immunoSEQ multiplex PCR, the repertoire was profiled, and TCRdb retains in-frame clones only, with some absent. The sample lists 150,000 or so clones, about 86% seen once, with roughly 1.9% in the top ten. These data originate in a study of cytomegalovirus exposure and HLA in healthy donors. Study-wide results and caveats: The classifier, whose performance was assessed in both the original and validation cohorts, reportedly diagnosed cytomegalovirus status with high specificity and sensitivity. In vitro experiments confirmed that a few CMV-associated chains were specific for CMV antigens.

The CDR3 runs 13 residues. Germline V gives CDR1 MNHEY, CDR2 SMNVEV (reference sequence). Between the trimmed V and J ends, which lost 2 bases and 5 bases, there was a span of 9 bases. Sequenced material: PBMCs. The receptor was isolated from a human donor in good health. The J gene is TRBJ2-5, the V gene TRBV27, with D possibly matching TRBD2 (6 bases). The CDR3 loop reads CASSLRRGETQYF. For the CDR3, the DNA is TGTGCCAGCAGTTTACGGAGGGGCGAGACCCAGTACTTC.